This entry lists 23 T cell receptor beta chains sequenced from one sample in a study of T cell responses to AZD1222 COVID-19 vaccine. The repertoire was sequenced with immunoSEQ multiplex PCR; TCRdb's copy has only in-frame clones and lacks some. The sample holds about 85,000 clones, approximately 88% seen once. The material sequenced was peripheral blood, taken on day 0 of AZD1222 vaccination. Source of these receptors: an adult in good health.

The chain recombines TRBV4-1 with TRBJ1-5; a possible D gene is TRBD1 (6 bases). Germline CDR1 is MGHRA and CDR2 is YSYEKL. V was cut by 7 bases and J by 3 bases, with 16 bases left in between. The CDR3 spans 15 residues. CDR3 DNA sequence: TGCGCCAGCACCCCGTATTGGGGGGCCAATCAGCCCCAGCATTTT. This sequence encodes CASTPYWGANQPQHF.

The chain links TRBV5-1 to TRBJ1-6; D is ambiguous. Per germline, CDR1 SGHRS and CDR2 YFSETQ. Trimming left V 4 bases short and J 10 bases short, with 12 bases between. The CDR3 extends over 13 amino acids. The CDR3 coding sequence is TGCGCCAGCAGCCCGGAGGTGTCCTCACCCCTCCACTTT. Protein sequence: CASSPEVSSPLHF. Full variable domain (outside the CDR3, taken from reference TRBV5-1 and TRBJ1-6): KAGVTQTPRYLIKTRGQQVTLSCSPISGHRSVSWYQQTPGQGLQFLFEYFSETQRNKGNFPGRFSGRQFSNSRSEMNVSTLELGDSALYLCASSPEVSSPLHFGNGTRLTVT.

The chain combines TRBV9 with TRBJ1-2; D is unclear. CDR3 length: 14 amino acids. Germline V lookup: CDR1 SGDLS, CDR2 YYNGEE. With 0 bases removed from V and 4 bases from J, the gap between germline ends came to 10 bases. CDR3 nucleotide sequence: TGTGCCAGCAGCGTAGAGCAGGCCCCCTATGGCTACACCTTC. Its protein is CASSVEQAPYGYTF.

This clone was recorded once. The V gene is TRBV9, the J gene TRBJ1-6; tentatively, D is TRBD1 (6 bases). Germline V gene sequence: CDR1 SGDLS, CDR2 YYNGEE. Trimming took off 2 bases at V and 10 bases at J, with 22 bases between the two ends. The CDR3 spans 17 residues. The chain's CDR3 is CASSVSGLSGVDSPLHF. In nucleotides, the CDR3 is TGTGCCAGCAGCGTCAGTGGGTTGTCAGGGGTAGACTCACCCCTCCACTTT.

The rearrangement uses TRBV9 and TRBJ1-6; D is undetermined. Germline V CDR1 and CDR2: SGDLS, YYNGEE. Trimming removed 3 bases from V and 11 bases from J, with 15 bases in between. CDR3 length equals 14 residues. CDR3 amino acids: CASSASSGLPPLHF. CDR3 in DNA: TGTGCCAGCAGCGCTAGTTCGGGCTTACCACCCCTCCACTTT.

The chain has TRBV5-5 and TRBJ1-3; D gene unclear. The length of the CDR3 is 13 residues. Germline CDR1 SGHKS, CDR2 YYEKEE (reference sequence). V lost 2 bases to trimming and J lost 6 bases, with 9 bases between them. DNA of the CDR3: TGTGCCAGCAGCTTTTCGGGTGAAAACACCATATATTTT. Translation gives CASSFSGENTIYF.

This sequence joins TRBV7-8 and TRBJ1-1; unclear D gene. Germline V gene data show CDR1 as SGHVS and CDR2 as FQNEAQ. Trimming shortened V by 5 bases and J by 3 bases, and 16 bases separated the two germline ends. The CDR3 is made up of 15 amino acids. The CDR3 bases are TGTGCCAGCAGCGAACGGGCTCCTGGAGACACTGAAGCTTTCTTT. Its translation: CASSERAPGDTEAFF.

This chain joins TRBV12-3 or TRBV12-4 and TRBJ2-5, with no clear D. Trimming pared 3 bases from V and 5 bases from J, leaving 4 bases between. CDR3 length: 11 amino acids. The CDR3: CASSLRETQYF. In DNA, the CDR3 is TGTGCCAGCAGTTTGAGGGAGACCCAGTACTTC.

In this sample, this clone turned up once. The gene calls are TRBV19 and TRBJ1-1, with 8 bases that match TRBD1. The germline V gene encodes CDR1 LNHDA and CDR2 SQIVND (reference sequence). The V gene end was trimmed by 4 bases and the J gene end by 5 bases; junction bases not matched to a gene: 3. This CDR3 comprises 13 residues. The CDR3 protein is CASSTNRGTEAFF. The CDR3 DNA follows: TGTGCCAGTAGTACCAACAGGGGGACTGAAGCTTTCTTT.

This clone was seen once. The V call is TRBV7-9, the J call TRBJ2-7; the D is unclear. CDR1 and CDR2 from the germline V gene are SEHNR and FQNEAQ (reference sequence). The CDR3 extends over 12 amino acids. Trimming pared 4 bases from V and 4 bases from J, leaving 8 bases between. DNA for the CDR3: TGTGCCAGCAGCTACCTAGGGTACGAGCAGTACTTC. This gives the protein CASSYLGYEQYF.

This clone was found once. This rearrangement joins TRBV5-1 to TRBJ1-3, with unresolved D. The V end lost 2 bases, the J end lost 0 bases, and 6 bases lay between the germline ends. Germline-derived CDR1 and CDR2 are SGHRS and YFSETQ. The CDR3 is 14 residues long. Here the CDR3 DNA reads TGCGCCAGCAGCTTACAAGACTCTGGAAACACCATATATTTT. Its protein product is CASSLQDSGNTIYF.

The rearrangement links TRBV18 to TRBJ2-1; TRBD2 agrees at 10 bases. V was pared by 4 bases and J by 3 bases, with 6 bases of the junction left unmatched. In germline, CDR1 is KGHSH, CDR2 LQKENI. The CDR3 runs to 16 residues. CDR3 sequence reads: CASSLGGTSVYNEQFF. CDR3 bases: TGTGCCAGCTCACTCGGAGGGACTAGCGTCTACAATGAGCAGTTCTTC. The full variable domain, rest sourced from reference TRBV18 and TRBJ2-1, is NAGVMQNPRHLVRRRGQEARLRCSPMKGHSHVYWYRQLPEEGLKFMVYLQKENIIDESGMPKERFSAEFPKEGPSILRIQQVVRGDSAAYFCASSLGGTSVYNEQFFGPGTRLTVL.

This chain uses TRBV7-8 with TRBJ2-7; D remains unclear. This CDR3 is 12 amino acids long. V dropped 0 bases and J dropped 6 bases, with 6 bases sitting between them. Germline V gene sequence: CDR1 SGHVS, CDR2 FQNEAQ. CDR3 DNA: TGTGCCAGCAGCTTAGCGTACGCCGAGCAGTACTTC. Protein product: CASSLAYAEQYF.

This clone came up a few times. The V gene is TRBV18, the J gene TRBJ1-3; 10 bases line up with TRBD1. The CDR3 is 14 amino acids. The germline V gene has CDR1 KGHSH and CDR2 LQKENI. Losses at the gene ends were 3 bases for V and 4 bases for J; bases not matched to a gene: 0. The CDR3 spells CASSPGQGGNTIYF. CDR3 bases: TGTGCCAGCTCACCGGGACAGGGGGGAAACACCATATATTTT.

This chain uses TRBV6-5 with TRBJ2-5, with D maybe TRBD2 (6 bases). This CDR3 contains 14 residues. Trimming pared 5 bases from V and 5 bases from J, leaving 15 bases between. CDR1 is MNHEY and CDR2 is SVGAGI in the germline V gene. CDR3 in DNA: TGTGCCAGCAGTAGCGGGCCCCGGGCGGAGACCCAGTACTTC. It specifies CASSSGPRAETQYF.

As for this clone: The junction departs from the called germline gene at one end, perhaps through a read error. This sequence joins TRBV6-1 and TRBJ1-5; the D is unclear. The CDR3 spans 14 residues. Per the germline V gene, CDR1 is MNHNS and CDR2 is SASEGT. The CDR3 nucleotides are TGTGCCAGCAGGGAAGCGGTGGGGTGGCAGCCCCAGCATTTT. This sequence encodes CASREAVGWQPQHF.

CDR3 bases: TGTGCCAGCAGCCCGACAGGGGTGGTAGGTGAGCAGTTCTTC. Protein product: CASSPTGVVGEQFF. The V and J genes are TRBV7-3 and TRBJ2-1; 8 nucleotides agree with TRBD1. CDR1 SGHTA and CDR2 FQGTGA come from the germline V gene. The V segment lost 5 bases and the J segment 9 bases; nucleotides outside the gene matches: 9. The CDR3 spans 14 residues.

The rearrangement uses TRBV7-2 and TRBJ1-2; 10 bases fit TRBD1. The germline gives CDR1 SGHTA, CDR2 FQGNSA. V trimming: 5 bases; J trimming: 8 bases; junction bases outside the gene matches: 11. The CDR3 contains 15 residues. The DNA for the CDR3 is TGTGCCAGCAGCAACCTCGGGACAGGGGTTAAGGGCTACACCTTC. It yields the protein CASSNLGTGVKGYTF.

The J gene is TRBJ2-1, the V gene TRBV9; D is possibly TRBD2 (6 bases). V lost 4 bases and J 6 bases, leaving 11 bases between the germline ends. The CDR3 is made up of 13 amino acids. Germline V CDR1 and CDR2: SGDLS, YYNGEE. The CDR3: CASSYRLVNEQFF. CDR3 coding DNA: TGTGCCAGCAGCTATCGACTAGTCAATGAGCAGTTCTTC.

V usage is TRBV5-4 and J usage is TRBJ2-3; no definite D call. Germline CDR1 SGHNT, CDR2 YYREEE (reference sequence). The CDR3 length is 12 residues. Written as DNA, the CDR3 is TGTGCTTTGACCTCCCGCACAGATACGCAGTATTTT. This encodes CALTSRTDTQYF.

The genes are TRBV18 and TRBJ1-2; D may be TRBD1 (6 bases). The CDR3 consists of 14 residues. CDR1 and CDR2 from the germline V gene are KGHSH and LQKENI. V shed 5 bases and J shed 0 bases, with 10 bases lying between them. CDR3 bases: TGTGCCAGCTCAGCAGACAGGACTAACTATGGCTACACCTTC. Its translation: CASSADRTNYGYTF.

The CDR3, as DNA: TGTGCCAGCAGCTTGGAACTAGCGGGAGCGGGAGAGCAGTTCTTC. This gives the protein CASSLELAGAGEQFF. V and J are TRBV5-4 and TRBJ2-1, with 11 bases fitting TRBD2. The junction had 6 bases not matched to a gene; V was cut back by 0 bases and J by 10 bases. This CDR3 contains 15 residues. Germline CDR1 SGHNT, CDR2 YYREEE (reference sequence).

The chain employs TRBV18 and TRBJ2-7; the D is unclear. With 4 bases removed from V and 4 bases from J, the gap between germline ends came to 5 bases. Germline V gene sequence: CDR1 KGHSH, CDR2 LQKENI. This CDR3 is built from 11 residues. DNA of the CDR3: TGTGCCAGCTCACTCGGTTACGAGCAGTACTTC. Protein product: CASSLGYEQYF.